Detailed here is one T cell receptor (beta chain). The antigen remains undetermined. Trimming took 2 bases from V and 8 from J, leaving 15 bases between them. This CDR3 is 15 amino acids long. Per germline, CDR1 MNHEY and CDR2 SVGAGI. This specimen comes from a study of shared clonotypes between healthy human individuals. On the study more broadly: CD4 naive and CD4 memory each took three plates per donor, while CD8 naive took two and CD8 memory one. Study-level points and caveats: Clonotypes not shared had lower generation probabilities than those common to all four donors. Rarefaction gave evidence that sorted-subset sequencing remained incomplete despite large depth.

HIV-negative, healthy adults without recent acute infections or vaccinations were the donors. The protocol was immunoSEQ multiplex PCR, while the TCRdb copy is restricted to in-frame clones and leaves out a portion. The data contain roughly 1.5 million clones, roughly 98% of them seen just once; the ten biggest clones take up about 0.4%. The sequencing sample was made of naive CD4+ T cells sorted from blood. Subset in this sample: CD45RA+ positively selected. The sequence was collected from a man aged 30 to 45 in good health. This chain links TRBV6-5 with TRBJ1-4; D is perhaps TRBD1 (5 bases). Written as DNA, the CDR3 is TGTGCCAGCAGTTACCTCGGGGGAGCTCGAGAAAAACTGTTTTTT. As protein: CASSYLGGAREKLFF.